This is a list of T cell receptor beta chains from one sample in a study of blood T cells in healthy people across ages. TCRdb reprocessed the 5' RACE reads with MiXCR, giving one entry per CDR3 protein. The profile shows 1.5 million or so distinct CDR3 sequences, 42% of them singletons. The specimen sequenced was blood. The receptors derive from a woman under 30 in good health. CDR3s include the opening cysteine and the closing phenylalanine or tryptophan. The D gene is left open where the match is weak. For some rows the clone size is stated as once, few or many, or as a class when expanded; others skip it.

size	V	J	D	CDR3	DNA
few	TRBV2	TRBJ1-2	NA	CASPEGLANYGYTF	TGTGCCAGCCCGGAGGGGTTAGCTAACTATGGCTACACCTTC
NA	TRBV2	TRBJ2-1	TRBD2	CASSELAGANNEQFF	TGTGCCAGCAGTGAGCTAGCGGGAGCCAACAATGAGCAGTTCTTC
NA	TRBV7-2	TRBJ2-7	NA	CAGSPLRLYEQYF	TGTGCCGGCAGCCCTCTGCGGTTATACGAGCAGTACTTC
NA	TRBV6-1	TRBJ2-3	NA	CASTRVASTDTQYF	TGTGCCAGCACCAGGGTAGCTAGCACAGATACGCAGTATTTT
many	TRBV7-9	TRBJ2-3	TRBD2	CASSLAQALAGTQYF	TGTGCCAGCAGCTTAGCGCAAGCTCTAGCGGGTACGCAGTATTTT
NA	TRBV12-3/TRBV12-4	TRBJ1-2	TRBD1	CASSLDRGRGYTF	TGTGCCAGCAGTTTGGACAGGGGGCGCGGCTACACCTTC
NA	TRBV10-3	TRBJ1-2	NA	CANLDPVWGRGYTF	TGTGCCAACCTTGATCCGGTTTGGGGGAGAGGCTACACCTTC
few	TRBV12-3/TRBV12-4	TRBJ1-2	NA	CASSLNYYGYTF	TGTGCCAGCAGTTTAAACTACTATGGCTACACCTTC
NA	TRBV2	TRBJ2-5	TRBD2	CASSESGGTRETQYF	TGTGCCAGCAGTGAAAGCGGGGGGACCCGAGAGACCCAGTACTTC
NA	TRBV28	TRBJ1-2	NA	CASSSQDTGYTF	TGTGCCAGCAGTTCACAGGATACTGGCTACACCTTC
few	TRBV18	TRBJ1-2	NA	CASSDYMGGYTF	TGTGCCAGCTCAGATTACATGGGTGGCTACACCTTC
NA	TRBV7-2	TRBJ2-1	TRBD2	CASQRGLAEEWEQFF	TGTGCCAGCCAGCGGGGACTAGCGGAAGAATGGGAGCAGTTCTTC
many	TRBV10-3	TRBJ2-7	TRBD2	CAISELAGSYEQYF	TGTGCCATCAGTGAACTAGCGGGTTCCTACGAGCAGTACTTC
NA	TRBV20-1	TRBJ2-1	TRBD2	CSASRSSGMGIYNEQFF	TGCAGTGCTAGCCGGTCTAGCGGGATGGGTATCTACAATGAGCAGTTCTTC
few	TRBV20-1	TRBJ2-1	TRBD2	CSAAQTSGSYNEQFF	TGCAGTGCTGCGCAGACTAGCGGCTCCTACAATGAGCAGTTCTTC
NA	TRBV25-1	TRBJ2-5	NA	CASSAPTGGETQYF	TGTGCCAGCAGTGCCCCGACGGGTGGAGAGACCCAGTACTTC
NA	TRBV3-1	TRBJ1-3	TRBD1	CASSRADRAGNTIYF	TGTGCCAGCAGCCGGGCCGACAGGGCTGGAAACACCATATATTTT
few	TRBV28	TRBJ2-7	TRBD1	CASSRPGGANEQYF	TGTGCCAGCAGCCGACCAGGGGGCGCGAACGAGCAGTACTTC
NA	TRBV7-9	TRBJ2-5	NA	CASSLDTGGYVETQYF	TGTGCCAGCAGCTTAGATACAGGAGGATATGTAGAGACCCAGTACTTC
few	TRBV4-1	TRBJ2-5	TRBD2	CASSQGLAGGIQETQYF	TGCGCCAGCAGCCAAGGACTAGCGGGGGGCATCCAAGAGACCCAGTACTTC
few	TRBV14	TRBJ2-7	TRBD1	CATRDRGPEQYF	TGTGCCACCCGGGACAGGGGGCCGGAGCAGTACTTC
NA	TRBV4-1	TRBJ2-3	NA	CASSLPSGLADTDTQYF	TGCGCCAGCAGCCTGCCTTCGGGGCTAGCTGACACAGATACGCAGTATTTT
NA	TRBV6-1	TRBJ2-3	TRBD2	CASSSGGAEDTQYF	TGTGCCAGCAGCAGCGGGGGGGCTGAAGATACGCAGTATTTT
NA	TRBV3-1	TRBJ2-1	TRBD2	CASSQDWTSGNDEQFF	TGTGCCAGCAGCCAAGATTGGACTAGCGGGAACGATGAGCAGTTCTTC
NA	TRBV12-3/TRBV12-4	TRBJ1-2	TRBD1	CASSPRGEGNYGYTF	TGTGCCAGCAGTCCCAGGGGGGAGGGTAACTATGGCTACACCTTC
few	TRBV29-1	TRBJ2-7	NA	CSARGGNLIHEQYF	TGCAGCGCCCGAGGGGGGAATCTTATCCACGAGCAGTACTTC
NA	TRBV10-1	TRBJ1-5	NA	CASNTHSNQPQHF	TGCGCCAGCAATACCCATAGCAATCAGCCCCAGCATTTT
NA	TRBV30	TRBJ2-7	NA	CAWSGKGGYYEQYF	TGTGCCTGGAGCGGCAAGGGGGGCTACTACGAGCAGTACTTC
few	TRBV9	TRBJ2-3	NA	CASSPDSIAAAQYF	TGTGCCAGCAGTCCCGATTCCATAGCCGCAGCGCAGTATTTT
NA	TRBV20-1	TRBJ2-1	TRBD2	CSARAPLAGGNEQFF	TGCAGTGCTAGAGCCCCACTAGCGGGAGGTAATGAGCAGTTCTTC
NA	TRBV6-2/TRBV6-3	TRBJ1-6	NA	CAAWGDTPNSPLHF	TGTGCCGCTTGGGGGGACACCCCTAATTCACCCCTCCACTTT
NA	TRBV28	TRBJ1-1	NA	CASNPGPGTEAFF	TGTGCCAGCAATCCTGGGCCCGGCACTGAAGCTTTCTTT
NA	TRBV6-6	TRBJ2-7	TRBD2	CASRTGTSLYEQYF	TGTGCCAGCCGAACCGGGACTAGCCTCTACGAGCAGTACTTC
few	TRBV6-5	TRBJ1-1	NA	CASVGTGRGGNTEAFF	TGTGCCAGCGTAGGTACAGGCCGAGGGGGGAACACTGAAGCTTTCTTT
NA	TRBV12-3/TRBV12-4	TRBJ1-1	NA	CASSFDGREAFF	TGTGCCAGCAGTTTTGACGGGAGAGAAGCTTTCTTT
NA	TRBV19	TRBJ2-1	TRBD2	CASSPFPSGSSYNEQFF	TGTGCCAGTAGTCCTTTTCCTAGCGGAAGCTCCTACAATGAGCAGTTCTTC
NA	TRBV5-1	TRBJ2-1	NA	CASSVASGVDEQFF	TGCGCCAGCAGCGTGGCCTCGGGAGTGGATGAGCAGTTCTTC
NA	TRBV5-1	TRBJ2-3	NA	CASSERGRGTDTQYF	TGCGCCAGCAGTGAACGGGGCCGGGGCACAGATACGCAGTATTTT
once	TRBV20-1	TRBJ2-1	TRBD1	CSARTTGGKTQFF	TGCAGTGCTAGAACCACAGGGGGGAAGACCCAGTTCTTC
NA	TRBV12-3/TRBV12-4	TRBJ2-7	NA	CASSLVSGGLGDEQYF	TGTGCCAGCAGTTTAGTTTCGGGTGGCCTTGGGGACGAGCAGTACTTC
NA	TRBV10-3	TRBJ2-7	TRBD2	CAIRDLAGASYKEQYF	TGTGCCATCAGGGACCTAGCGGGGGCCTCCTACAAGGAGCAGTACTTC
few	TRBV10-3	TRBJ2-7	TRBD1	CAISAKGAPSEQYF	TGTGCCATCAGTGCGAAGGGGGCTCCGTCCGAGCAGTACTTC
few	TRBV12-3/TRBV12-4	TRBJ2-5	NA	CASSFLPEGAETQYF	TGTGCCAGCAGTTTCCTCCCCGAGGGAGCGGAGACCCAGTACTTC
NA	TRBV2	TRBJ2-3	NA	CASSQGGPLGADTQYF	TGTGCCAGCAGCCAGGGGGGGCCCCTTGGGGCAGATACGCAGTATTTT
NA	TRBV29-1	TRBJ2-7	TRBD1	CSVEAWTGGAGEQYF	TGCAGCGTTGAAGCTTGGACAGGGGGCGCAGGCGAGCAGTACTTC
NA	TRBV10-3	TRBJ2-1	NA	CTIRTGIMGQFF	TGTACCATCAGGACCGGGATCATGGGGCAGTTCTTC
few	TRBV3-1	TRBJ1-1	TRBD1	CASSQDRTGGHTEAFF	TGTGCCAGCAGCCAAGATCGAACAGGGGGACACACTGAAGCTTTCTTT